This T cell receptor (beta chain) was retrieved from a study of cytomegalovirus exposure and HLA in healthy donors. Regarding the study as a whole: As a later analysis showed, a missense DCLRE1C variant was linked to trimming of TCR beta V- and J-genes.

Details on this clone: What it binds is unknown.

The primer mix had 60 Vbeta and 13 Jbeta primers. Some clones are missing from TCRdb's copy, which holds only in-frame ones; the method was immunoSEQ multiplex PCR. The sample lists 200,000 to 300,000 clones, just under 85% seen once, with roughly 2% in the top ten. Though nominally healthy at sampling, donors likely had unrecorded immune exposures. The CDR3 is made up of 13 amino acids. CDR1 and CDR2 from the germline V gene are MNHNS and SASEGT. The ends were cut back, 3 bases at V and 4 bases at J, with 10 bases in the middle. Input material: PBMCs. This TCR derives from a woman in her 40s in good health and CMV-seropositive. This chain joins TRBV6-1 and TRBJ2-7; the D gene is possibly TRBD1 (5 bases). The CDR3 bases are TGTGCCAGCAGTGACAGGGCAAGTTACGAGCAGTACTTC. This codes for CASSDRASYEQYF.